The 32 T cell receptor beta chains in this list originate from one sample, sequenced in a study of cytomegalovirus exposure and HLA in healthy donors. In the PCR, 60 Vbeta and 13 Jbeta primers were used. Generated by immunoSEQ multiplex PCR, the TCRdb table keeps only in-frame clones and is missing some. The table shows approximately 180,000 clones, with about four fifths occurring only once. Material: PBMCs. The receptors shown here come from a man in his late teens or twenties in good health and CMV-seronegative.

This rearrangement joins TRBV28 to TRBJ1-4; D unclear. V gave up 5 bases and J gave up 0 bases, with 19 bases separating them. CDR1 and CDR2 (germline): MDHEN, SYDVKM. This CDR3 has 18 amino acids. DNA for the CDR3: TGTGCCAGCAGTACCCAGGACCCTCGGGGAGCAACTAATGAAAAACTGTTTTTT. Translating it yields CASSTQDPRGATNEKLFF.

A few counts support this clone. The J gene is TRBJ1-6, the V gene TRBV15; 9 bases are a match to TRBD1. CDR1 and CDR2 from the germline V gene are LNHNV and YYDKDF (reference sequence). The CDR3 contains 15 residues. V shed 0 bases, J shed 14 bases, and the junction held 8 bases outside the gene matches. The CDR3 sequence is CATSRDPGQGTTLHF. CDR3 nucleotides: TGTGCCACCAGCAGAGATCCGGGACAGGGTACAACCCTCCACTTT.

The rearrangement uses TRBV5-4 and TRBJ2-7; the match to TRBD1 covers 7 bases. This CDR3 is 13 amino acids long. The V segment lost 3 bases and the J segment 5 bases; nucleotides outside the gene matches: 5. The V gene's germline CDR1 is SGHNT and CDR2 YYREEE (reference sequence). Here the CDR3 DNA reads TGTGCCAGCAGCTCGACAGGGAGAAACGAGCAGTACTTC. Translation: CASSSTGRNEQYF.

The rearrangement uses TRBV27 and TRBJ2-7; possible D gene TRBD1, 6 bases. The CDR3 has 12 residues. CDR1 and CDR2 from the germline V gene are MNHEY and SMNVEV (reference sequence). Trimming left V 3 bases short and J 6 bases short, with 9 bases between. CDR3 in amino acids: CASSFRGGEQYF. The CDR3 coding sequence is TGTGCCAGCAGTTTCCGAGGGGGCGAGCAGTACTTC.

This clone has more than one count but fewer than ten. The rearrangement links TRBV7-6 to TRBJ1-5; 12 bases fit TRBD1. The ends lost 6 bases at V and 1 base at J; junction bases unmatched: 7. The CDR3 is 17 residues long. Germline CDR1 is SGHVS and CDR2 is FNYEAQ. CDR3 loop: CASSRGTGGRSNQPQHF. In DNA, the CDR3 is TGTGCCAGCAGTCGCGGGACAGGGGGCAGGAGCAATCAGCCCCAGCATTTT.

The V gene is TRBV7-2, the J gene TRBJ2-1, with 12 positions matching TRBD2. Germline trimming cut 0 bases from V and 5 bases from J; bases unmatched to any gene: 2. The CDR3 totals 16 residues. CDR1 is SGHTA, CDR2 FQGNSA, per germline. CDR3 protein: CASSLALAGGNNEQFF. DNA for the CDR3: TGTGCCAGCAGCTTAGCCCTAGCGGGGGGGAACAATGAGCAGTTCTTC.

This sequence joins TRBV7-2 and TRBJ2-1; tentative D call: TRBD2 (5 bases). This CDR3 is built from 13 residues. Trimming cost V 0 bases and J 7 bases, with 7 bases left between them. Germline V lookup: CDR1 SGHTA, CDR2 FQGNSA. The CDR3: CASSLAPGNEQFF. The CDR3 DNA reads TGTGCCAGCAGCTTAGCTCCGGGGAATGAGCAGTTCTTC.

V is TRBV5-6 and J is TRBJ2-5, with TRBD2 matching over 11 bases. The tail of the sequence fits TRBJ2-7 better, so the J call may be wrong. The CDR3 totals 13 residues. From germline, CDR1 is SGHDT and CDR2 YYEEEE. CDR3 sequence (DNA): TGTGCCAGCAGCTTCGGGACTAGCGGCGAGCAGTACTTC. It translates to CASSFGTSGEQYF.

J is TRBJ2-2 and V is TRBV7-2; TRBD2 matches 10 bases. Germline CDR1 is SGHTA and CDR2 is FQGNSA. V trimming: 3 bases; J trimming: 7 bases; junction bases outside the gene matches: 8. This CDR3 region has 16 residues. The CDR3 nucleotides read TGTGCCAGCAGCTTTACCGGGACTAGCGTCGTCGGGGAGCTGTTTTTT. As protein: CASSFTGTSVVGELFF.

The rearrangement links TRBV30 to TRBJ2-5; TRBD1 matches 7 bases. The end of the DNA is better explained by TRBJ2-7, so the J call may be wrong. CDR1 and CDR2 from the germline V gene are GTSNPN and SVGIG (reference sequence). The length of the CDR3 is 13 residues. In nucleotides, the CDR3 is TGTGCCTGGAGTGAGGACAGGCCTTACGAGCAGTACTTC. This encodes CAWSEDRPYEQYF.

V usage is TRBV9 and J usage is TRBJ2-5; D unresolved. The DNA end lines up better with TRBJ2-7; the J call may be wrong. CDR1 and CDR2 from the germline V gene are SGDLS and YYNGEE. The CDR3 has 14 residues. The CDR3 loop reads CASSVGSHPYEQYF. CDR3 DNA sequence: TGTGCCAGCAGCGTAGGTAGTCACCCCTACGAGCAGTACTTC.

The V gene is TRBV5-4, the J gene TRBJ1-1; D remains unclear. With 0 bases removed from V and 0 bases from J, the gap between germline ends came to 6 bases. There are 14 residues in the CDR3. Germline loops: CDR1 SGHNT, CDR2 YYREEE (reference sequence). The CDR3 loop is CASSLDNMNTEAFF. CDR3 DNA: TGTGCCAGCAGCTTGGATAATATGAACACTGAAGCTTTCTTT.

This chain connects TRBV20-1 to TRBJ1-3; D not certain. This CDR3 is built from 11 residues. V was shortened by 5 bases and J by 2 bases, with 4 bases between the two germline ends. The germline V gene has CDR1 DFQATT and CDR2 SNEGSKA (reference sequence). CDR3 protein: CSAQTGNTIYF. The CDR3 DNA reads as TGCAGTGCTCAGACTGGAAACACCATATATTTT.

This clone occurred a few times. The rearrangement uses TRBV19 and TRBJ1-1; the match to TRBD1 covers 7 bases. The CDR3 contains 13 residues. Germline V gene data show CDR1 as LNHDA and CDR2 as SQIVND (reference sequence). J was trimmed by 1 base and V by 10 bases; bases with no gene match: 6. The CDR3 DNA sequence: TGTGCCACTGCCGGGACAGCGAACACTGAAGCTTTCTTT. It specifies CATAGTANTEAFF. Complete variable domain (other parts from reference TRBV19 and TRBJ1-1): DGGITQSPKYLFRKEGQNVTLSCEQNLNHDAMYWYRQDPGQGLRLIYYSQIVNDFQKGDIAEGYSVSREKKESFPLTVTSAQKNPTAFYLCATAGTANTEAFFGQGTRLTVV.

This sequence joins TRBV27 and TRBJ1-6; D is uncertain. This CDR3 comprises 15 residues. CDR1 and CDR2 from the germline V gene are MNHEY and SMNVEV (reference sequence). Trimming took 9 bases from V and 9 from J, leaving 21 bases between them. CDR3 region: CASILKAKLTSPLHF. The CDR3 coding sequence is TGTGCCAGTATACTAAAAGCTAAGTTGACTTCACCCCTCCACTTT.

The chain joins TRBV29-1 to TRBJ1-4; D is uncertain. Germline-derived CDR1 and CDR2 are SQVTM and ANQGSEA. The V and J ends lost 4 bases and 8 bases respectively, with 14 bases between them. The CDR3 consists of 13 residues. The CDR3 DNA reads TGCAGCGTTGTCCAAATTGGAGGCGAAAAACTGTTTTTT. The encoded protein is CSVVQIGGEKLFF.

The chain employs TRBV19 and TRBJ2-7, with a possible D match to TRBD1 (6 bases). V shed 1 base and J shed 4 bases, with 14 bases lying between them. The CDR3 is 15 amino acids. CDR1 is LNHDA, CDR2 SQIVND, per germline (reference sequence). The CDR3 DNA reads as TGTGCCAGTAGTATAGCGGGACATGGTATTTACGAGCAGTACTTC. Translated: CASSIAGHGIYEQYF.

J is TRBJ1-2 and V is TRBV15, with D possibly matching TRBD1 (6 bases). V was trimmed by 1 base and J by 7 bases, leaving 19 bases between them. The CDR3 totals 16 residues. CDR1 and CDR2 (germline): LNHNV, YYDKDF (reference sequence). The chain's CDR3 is CATSRGARGWSVGYTF. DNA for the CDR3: TGTGCCACCAGCAGAGGAGCGAGGGGGTGGTCTGTTGGCTACACCTTC.

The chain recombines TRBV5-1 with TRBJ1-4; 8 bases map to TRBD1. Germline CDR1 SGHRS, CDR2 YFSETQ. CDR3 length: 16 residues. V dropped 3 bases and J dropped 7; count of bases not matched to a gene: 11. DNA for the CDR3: TGCGCCAGCAGCTCCCAACCGGGACAGGCTGGTGAAAAACTGTTTTTT. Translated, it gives CASSSQPGQAGEKLFF.

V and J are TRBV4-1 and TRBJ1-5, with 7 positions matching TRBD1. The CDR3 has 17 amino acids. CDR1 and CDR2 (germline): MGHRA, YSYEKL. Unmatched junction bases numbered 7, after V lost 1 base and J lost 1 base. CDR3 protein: CASSQGAAGGSNQPQHF. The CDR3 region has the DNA TGCGCCAGCAGCCAAGGGGCTGCAGGGGGGAGCAATCAGCCCCAGCATTTT.

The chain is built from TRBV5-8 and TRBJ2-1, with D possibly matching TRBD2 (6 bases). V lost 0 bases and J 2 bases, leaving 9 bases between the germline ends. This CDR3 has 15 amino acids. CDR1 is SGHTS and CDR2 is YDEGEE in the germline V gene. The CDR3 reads CASSLARLAYNEQFF. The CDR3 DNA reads TGTGCCAGCAGCTTGGCCAGACTAGCCTACAATGAGCAGTTCTTC.

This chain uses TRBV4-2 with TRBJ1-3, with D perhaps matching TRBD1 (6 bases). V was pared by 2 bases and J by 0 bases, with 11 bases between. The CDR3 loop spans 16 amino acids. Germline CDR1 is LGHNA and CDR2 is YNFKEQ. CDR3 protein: CASSQHTGSSGNTIYF. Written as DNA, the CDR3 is TGTGCCAGCAGCCAACACACAGGGAGCTCTGGAAACACCATATATTTT.

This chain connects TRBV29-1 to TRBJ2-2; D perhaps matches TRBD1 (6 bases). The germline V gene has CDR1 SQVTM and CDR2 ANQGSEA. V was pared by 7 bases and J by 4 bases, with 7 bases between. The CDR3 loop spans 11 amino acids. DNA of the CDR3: TGCAGCGCACAGGGCACCGGGGAGCTGTTTTTT. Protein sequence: CSAQGTGELFF.

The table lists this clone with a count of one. The CDR3 here is CASSPQENYGYTF. The CDR3 region has the DNA TGTGCCAGCTCACCCCAGGAAAACTATGGCTACACCTTC. The chain employs TRBV18 and TRBJ1-2; D unclear. The germline V gene encodes CDR1 KGHSH and CDR2 LQKENI. There are 13 residues in the CDR3. The ends were cut back, 3 bases at V and 2 bases at J, with 7 bases in the middle.

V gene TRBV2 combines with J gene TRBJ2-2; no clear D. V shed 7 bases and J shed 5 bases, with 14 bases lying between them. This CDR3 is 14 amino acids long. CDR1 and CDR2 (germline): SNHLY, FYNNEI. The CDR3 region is CASKAEAVTGELFF. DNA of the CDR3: TGTGCCAGCAAGGCAGAGGCGGTTACCGGGGAGCTGTTTTTT.

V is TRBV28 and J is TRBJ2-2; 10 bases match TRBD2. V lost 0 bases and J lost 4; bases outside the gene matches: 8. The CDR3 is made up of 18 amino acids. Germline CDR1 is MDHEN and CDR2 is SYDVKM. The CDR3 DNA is TGTGCCAGCAGTTTATGGGGTTTGAGCGGGAGGGGCACCGGGGAGCTGTTTTTT. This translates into CASSLWGLSGRGTGELFF.

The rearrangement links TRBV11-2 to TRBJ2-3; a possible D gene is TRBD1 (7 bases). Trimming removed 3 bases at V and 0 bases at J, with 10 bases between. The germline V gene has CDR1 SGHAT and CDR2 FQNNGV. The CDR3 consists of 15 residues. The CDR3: CASSFRGVSTDTQYF. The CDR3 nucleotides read TGTGCCAGCAGCTTCAGGGGGGTTAGCACAGATACGCAGTATTTT.

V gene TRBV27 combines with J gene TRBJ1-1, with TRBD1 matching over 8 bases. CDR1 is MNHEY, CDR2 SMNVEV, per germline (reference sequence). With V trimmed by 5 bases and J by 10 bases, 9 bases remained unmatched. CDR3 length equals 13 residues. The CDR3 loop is CASSRDRNSGAFF. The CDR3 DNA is TGTGCCAGCAGTCGGGACAGGAATTCCGGAGCTTTCTTT.

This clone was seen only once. DNA for the CDR3: TGCGCCAGCGGCATTCAGCGGGAGAAGACAGATACGCAGTATTTT. Its protein is CASGIQREKTDTQYF. This chain joins TRBV5-1 and TRBJ2-3, with TRBD2 matching over 8 bases. With V trimmed by 7 bases and J by 3 bases, 10 bases remained unmatched. Germline V CDR1 and CDR2: SGHRS, YFSETQ. The CDR3 length is 15 residues.

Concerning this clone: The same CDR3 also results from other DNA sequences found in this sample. This chain's CDR3 is CASSSGVNYGYTF. The CDR3 DNA is TGTGCCAGCAGTTCCGGGGTGAACTATGGCTACACCTTC. This chain connects TRBV27 to TRBJ1-2, with no clear D. V was pared by 4 bases and J by 2 bases, with 8 bases between. The germline V gene encodes CDR1 MNHEY and CDR2 SMNVEV (reference sequence). This CDR3 region has 13 residues.

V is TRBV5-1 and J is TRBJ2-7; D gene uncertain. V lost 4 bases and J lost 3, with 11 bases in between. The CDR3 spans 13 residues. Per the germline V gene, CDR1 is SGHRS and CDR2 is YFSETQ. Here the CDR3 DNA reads TGCGCCAGCAGCCTCACAATTGGCTACGAGCAGTACTTC. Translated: CASSLTIGYEQYF. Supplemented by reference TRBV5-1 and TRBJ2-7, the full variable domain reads KAGVTQTPRYLIKTRGQQVTLSCSPISGHRSVSWYQQTPGQGLQFLFEYFSETQRNKGNFPGRFSGRQFSNSRSEMNVSTLELGDSALYLCASSLTIGYEQYFGPGTRLTVT.

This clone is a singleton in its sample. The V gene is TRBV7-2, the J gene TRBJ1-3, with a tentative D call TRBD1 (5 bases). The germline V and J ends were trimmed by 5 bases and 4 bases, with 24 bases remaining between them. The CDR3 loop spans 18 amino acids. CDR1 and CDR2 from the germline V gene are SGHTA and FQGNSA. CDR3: CASSPRGRAGSTGNTIYF. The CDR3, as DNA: TGTGCCAGCAGCCCTAGGGGCCGGGCAGGGTCGACCGGAAACACCATATATTTT.